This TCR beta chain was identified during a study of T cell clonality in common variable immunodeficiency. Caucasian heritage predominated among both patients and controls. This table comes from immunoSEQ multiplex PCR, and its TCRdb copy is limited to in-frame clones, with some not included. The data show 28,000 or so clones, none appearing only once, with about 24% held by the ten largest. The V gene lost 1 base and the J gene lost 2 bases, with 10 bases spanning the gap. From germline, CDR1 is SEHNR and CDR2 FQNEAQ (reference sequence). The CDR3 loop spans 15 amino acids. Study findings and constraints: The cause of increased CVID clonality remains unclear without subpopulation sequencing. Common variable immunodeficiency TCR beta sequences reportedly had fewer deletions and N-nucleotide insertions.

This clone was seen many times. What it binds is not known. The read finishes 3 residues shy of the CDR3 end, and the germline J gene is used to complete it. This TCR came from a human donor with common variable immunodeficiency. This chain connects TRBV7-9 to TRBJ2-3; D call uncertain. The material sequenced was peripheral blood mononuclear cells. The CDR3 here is CASSLGYATTDTQYF. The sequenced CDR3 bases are TGTGCCAGCAGCTTAGGGTACGCTACCACAGATACG.